What follows are 7 T cell receptor beta chains derived from one specimen sequenced in a study of Graves' ophthalmopathy and Graves' hyperthyroidism. From RNA, the CDR3 regions of TCR beta chains were amplified and sequenced. The library came from an HTBI-primed first-round RT-PCR and a second-round multiplex PCR. From the multiplex PCR reads, TCRdb called clonotypes with MiXCR, one entry per CDR3 protein. The profile shows 340,000 or so distinct CDR3 sequences, roughly 15% of them singletons. Sequencing was done on a sample of peripheral blood. Receptor source: an adult man with Graves' ophthalmopathy.

There are many counts of this clonotype. J is TRBJ1-5 and V is TRBV27, with TRBD1 matching over 7 bases. V shed 4 bases and J 4 bases; nucleotides not matched to a gene: 1. CDR3 size: 13 residues. Germline V gene data show CDR1 as MNHEY and CDR2 as SMNVEV (reference sequence). CDR3 DNA sequence: TGTGCCAGCAGTTGGGACAGAAATCAGCCCCAGCATTTT. Protein: CASSWDRNQPQHF.

This clonotype was recorded at least ten times. The chain recombines TRBV6-5 with TRBJ2-7, with no clear D. Per the germline V gene, CDR1 is MNHEY and CDR2 is SVGAGI. Trimming stripped 4 bases from V and 5 bases from J, with 15 bases between. This CDR3 is 14 amino acids long. CDR3 coding DNA: TGTGCCAGCAGTTGGGCACCGCACCACGACGAGCAGTACTTC. Protein sequence: CASSWAPHHDEQYF.

This clonotype was recorded many times. The chain joins TRBV29-1 to TRBJ1-2, with 8 nucleotides matching TRBD1. In germline, CDR1 is SQVTM, CDR2 ANQGSEA. J gave up 4 bases and V 2 bases, and 3 bases lay outside the gene matches. The CDR3 contains 13 residues. The CDR3 region has the DNA TGCAGCGTTGAACCGGGACAGGTCTATGGCTACACCTTC. It encodes CSVEPGQVYGYTF.

J is TRBJ1-1 and V is TRBV11-2; D remains unclear. The CDR3 length is 15 residues. Germline V gene data show CDR1 as SGHAT and CDR2 as FQNNGV. V was shortened by 3 bases and J by 0 bases, with 11 bases between the two germline ends. Written as DNA, the CDR3 is TGTGCCAGCAGCTTCCCCGGATACTTGAACACTGAAGCTTTCTTT. Translation gives CASSFPGYLNTEAFF.

This clonotype was found many times. The chain recombines TRBV20-1 with TRBJ1-5; D not certain. This CDR3 comprises 17 residues. CDR1 and CDR2 from the germline V gene are DFQATT and SNEGSKA (reference sequence). Trimming left V 1 base short and J 2 bases short, with 18 bases between. As DNA, the CDR3 is TGCAGTGCTAGAGGTGCAGCCATTGGGGTGGGCAATCAGCCCCAGCATTTT. Its protein is CSARGAAIGVGNQPQHF.

This clonotype has a count of ten or more. A read error is possible here, since a much larger clone lies one base away. This chain joins TRBV6-2 or TRBV6-3 and TRBJ2-7; TRBD1 matches at 8 bases. The CDR3 covers 13 residues. Germline CDR1 and CDR2: MNHEY and SVGEGT. V was pared by 5 bases and J by 3 bases, with 3 bases of the junction left unmatched. The CDR3 sequence: CASSPTGVYEQYF. The CDR3 DNA reads TGTGCCAGCAGTCCGACAGGGGTCTACGAGCAGTACTTC.

This clonotype was recorded many times. The V and J genes are TRBV19 and TRBJ2-2; TRBD2 might be the D (6 bases). Looked up from germline, CDR1 is LNHDA and CDR2 is SQIVND (reference sequence). The CDR3 contains 14 residues. V was cut by 8 bases and J by 5 bases, with 15 bases left in between. CDR3 in amino acids: CASRDGRGTGELFF. The CDR3 DNA is TGTGCCAGTCGCGACGGGAGAGGTACCGGGGAGCTGTTTTTT.